This T cell receptor beta chain stems from a study of blood T cell repertoires in COVID-19. The trim removed 1 base at V and 5 bases at J, leaving 9 bases unmatched. Germline CDR1 and CDR2: SGHVS and FQNEAQ. The CDR3 sequence is 16 residues long. As handled by the study authors: The assay estimated nucleated cells by amplifying reference gene primers. Produced via immunoSEQ multiplex PCR; TCRdb's table is partial and in-frame only. V and J calls and clone size are copied from that table; D and trimming were computed from the DNA. The sample has 37,000 or so clones; roughly 90% are singletons. The chain employs TRBV7-8 and TRBJ2-7, with 9 nucleotides matching TRBD1. Sample: peripheral blood. The sequence was obtained from a man between 65 and 79 years old with acute or convalescent COVID-19. CDR3 residues: CASSLGAGTGSNEQYF. CDR3 nucleotide sequence: TGTGCCAGCAGCTTAGGTGCCGGGACAGGGTCCAACGAGCAGTACTTC.